This is a list of T cell receptor beta chains from one sample in a study of T cell responses to AZD1222 COVID-19 vaccine. Profiling relied on immunoSEQ multiplex PCR, and the TCRdb table lists in-frame clones only, not all of them. The sample lists 110,000 to 150,000 clones; approximately 93% were seen once. Sequencing was performed on peripheral blood, taken after recovery from COVID-19. These receptors all come from an adult who had recovered from COVID-19. Each CDR3 is given without its conserved first and last residue. Part of the rows lack a size; the others show once, few, many or a class for expanded clones.

v_gene,abundance,CDR3aa
TRBV29-1,NA,SAPGQTNTGELF
TRBV3-1/TRBV3-2,NA,ASSQDRGDTELANYGYT
TRBV11-3,NA,ASSLSTGRNTQY
TRBV7-2,NA,ASSYPIPGLAGTDTQY
TRBV27,NA,ASSFQDTQY
TRBV6-1,NA,ASSGGRGRGDYGYT
TRBV2,NA,ASSSDRVSHGYT
TRBV27,once,ASSWGLAGDKQF
TRBV7-3,NA,ASSLTPGSYYEQY
TRBV27,NA,ASSLGLPTGTDTQY
TRBV6-5,few,ASTRLAGDNEQF
TRBV20-1,NA,SARAAELF
TRBV24-1,once,ATSSRTYEQY
TRBV28,NA,ASSLVQGAGGYT
TRBV27,NA,ASSLTRRASGRSLSTDTQY
TRBV6-2/TRBV6-3,NA,ASSYSSLGGGTEPYGYT
TRBV7-8,NA,ASSLPGSNQPQH